Below are 30 T cell receptor beta chains sequenced from a single sample in a study of tissue T cells after allogeneic stem cell transplantation. The repertoire was sequenced with immunoSEQ multiplex PCR; TCRdb's copy has only in-frame clones and lacks some. The table shows more than 7,000 clones, with roughly 50% occurring only once. The material sequenced was tissue from the jejunum, taken at autopsy. The receptors were sampled from a female donor older than 55 with lung cancer.

The V and J genes are TRBV6-5 and TRBJ2-5; D might be TRBD2 (6 bases). Germline V gene lookup returns CDR1 MNHEY and CDR2 SVGAGI. The CDR3 length is 12 residues. V lost 6 bases and J lost 10, with 15 bases in between. The CDR3 is CASRIAGSSQYF. The CDR3 region has the DNA TGTGCCAGCAGAATTGCCGGGAGCAGCCAGTACTTC.

There are a few counts of this clone. The V and J genes are TRBV13 and TRBJ2-1, with TRBD2 matching 8 bases. The CDR3 loop spans 19 amino acids. Germline CDR1 and CDR2: PRHDT and FYEKMQ (reference sequence). The V gene end was trimmed by 4 bases and the J gene end by 6 bases; junction bases not matched to a gene: 20. CDR3 bases: TGTGCCAGCAGCTCCTATTACCCGGGAGGGCCCTGGGTTGTCAATGAGCAGTTCTTC. Translation gives CASSSYYPGGPWVVNEQFF.

V and J are TRBV6-5 and TRBJ1-1; D is unresolved. CDR3 length: 13 amino acids. Germline V lookup: CDR1 MNHEY, CDR2 SVGAGI. Trimming removed 4 bases at V and 1 base at J, with 7 bases between. The CDR3 DNA reads TGTGCCAGCAGTTTGGGGAAGAACACTGAAGCTTTCTTT. Its protein is CASSLGKNTEAFF.

V is TRBV15 and J is TRBJ2-3; D is possibly TRBD1 or TRBD2 (7 bases each). Looked up from germline, CDR1 is LNHNV and CDR2 is YYDKDF (reference sequence). The CDR3 spans 14 residues. V was shortened by 3 bases and J by 10 bases, with 17 bases between the two germline ends. The CDR3 DNA is TGTGCCACCAGCAGGGGAATTTCAGGGGGGGCGCAGTATTTT. Translation: CATSRGISGGAQYF.

The CDR3 DNA reads TGTGCCAGCAGCCCCCACAGGGAAGAGACCCAGTACTTC. Translation: CASSPHREETQYF. This chain uses TRBV7-3 with TRBJ2-5, with D perhaps TRBD1 (6 bases). V was shortened by 5 bases and J by 3 bases, with 10 bases between the two germline ends. Germline-derived CDR1 and CDR2 are SGHTA and FQGTGA. This CDR3 is 13 amino acids long.

The J gene is TRBJ2-7, the V gene TRBV7-2; a possible D gene is TRBD2 (6 bases). Trimming removed 1 base at V and 4 bases at J, with 17 bases between. The CDR3 is 16 residues long. CDR1 is SGHTA and CDR2 is FQGNSA in the germline V gene. CDR3 nucleotide sequence: TGTGCCAGCAGCTTAGGGCCCGGGGGAAGTGTTTACGAGCAGTACTTC. It encodes CASSLGPGGSVYEQYF.

This clone was seen a handful of times. The V call is TRBV24-1, the J call TRBJ1-2; TRBD1 agrees at 8 bases. Looked up from germline, CDR1 is KGHDR and CDR2 is SFDVKD. This CDR3 is built from 14 residues. Losses at the gene ends were 5 bases for V and 4 bases for J; bases not matched to a gene: 5. The CDR3 nucleotides read TGTGCCACCAGTGCCCGACAGGGGACCTATGGCTACACCTTC. Its protein product is CATSARQGTYGYTF.

This chain uses TRBV23-1 with TRBJ1-1; TRBD1 agrees at 9 bases. TRBV23-1 is recorded as an ORF, its role being uncertain. The ends lost 5 bases at V and 3 bases at J; junction bases unmatched: 10. The CDR3 contains 16 residues. CDR3 bases: TGCGCCAGCAGTTCCCCTCACAGGGGGCACGACACTGAAGCTTTCTTT. It is translated as CASSSPHRGHDTEAFF.

This sequence joins TRBV15 and TRBJ1-4, with 12 nucleotides matching TRBD1. Trimming removed 1 base from V and 8 bases from J; junction bases left unmatched: 8. Germline-derived CDR1 and CDR2 are LNHNV and YYDKDF (reference sequence). The CDR3 has 17 amino acids. Here the CDR3 DNA reads TGTGCCACCAGCAGAGCCGGGACAGGGGGCTCAGAGGAAAAACTGTTTTTT. This codes for CATSRAGTGGSEEKLFF. Together with reference TRBV15 and TRBJ1-4, the CDR3 gives the full variable domain: DAMVIQNPRYQVTQFGKPVTLSCSQTLNHNVMYWYQQKSSQAPKLLFHYYDKDFNNEADTPDNFQSRRPNTSFCFLDIRSPGLGDTAMYLCATSRAGTGGSEEKLFFGSGTQLSVL.

By sample fraction, this clone is medium-sized (0.01 to 0.1%). The rearrangement joins TRBV6-2 or TRBV6-3 to TRBJ1-5; 8 bases are shared with TRBD1. The trim removed 6 bases at V and 5 bases at J, leaving 12 bases unmatched. This CDR3 region has 16 residues. In germline, CDR1 is MNHEY, CDR2 SVGEGT. The CDR3 DNA reads as TGTGCCAGCAGCGCACCCGAAAAACAGGGGGATCAGCCCCAGCATTTT. Translating it yields CASSAPEKQGDQPQHF.

The V and J genes are TRBV2 and TRBJ2-7, with 10 bases lining up with TRBD1. V lost 6 bases and J lost 1; bases outside the gene matches: 3. The CDR3 totals 14 residues. Germline V gives CDR1 SNHLY, CDR2 FYNNEI. CDR3 protein: CASRRDRGSYEQYF. The CDR3 coding sequence is TGTGCCAGCAGACGGGACAGGGGATCCTACGAGCAGTACTTC.

In its sample, this clone was seen a few times. The gene calls are TRBV7-2 and TRBJ1-1; D remains ambiguous. Deletions cut 1 base from V and 0 bases from J, with 9 bases between. The CDR3 consists of 15 residues. CDR1 and CDR2 from the germline V gene are SGHTA and FQGNSA. Here the CDR3 reads CASSLGGSMNTEAFF. The CDR3 coding sequence is TGTGCCAGCAGCTTAGGGGGTAGCATGAACACTGAAGCTTTCTTT.

V and J are TRBV7-9 and TRBJ1-2, with a tentative D call TRBD1 (6 bases). CDR3 length: 13 amino acids. Germline CDR1 SEHNR, CDR2 FQNEAQ (reference sequence). V gave up 0 bases and J gave up 5 bases, with 7 bases separating them. The CDR3 DNA sequence: TGTGCCAGCAGCTTAGCTACAGGGTATGGCTACACCTTC. This sequence encodes CASSLATGYGYTF.

The CDR3 DNA reads as TGTGCCAGCAGCCCCTTCCCCGGGGGTAGCGGGAGGGCCTGGACCGGGGAGCTGTTTTTT. Translation gives CASSPFPGGSGRAWTGELFF. The rearrangement links TRBV3-1 (or the pseudogene TRBV3-2) to TRBJ2-2, with TRBD2 identical over 11 bases. The germline V gene encodes CDR1 LGHDT and CDR2 YNNKEL (reference sequence). Trimming at V came to 4 bases and at J to 5 bases, leaving 18 bases not matched to a gene. This CDR3 is 20 amino acids long.

The rearrangement uses TRBV5-4 and TRBJ1-2, with 7 bases lining up with TRBD1. The CDR3 has 13 amino acids. With V trimmed by 3 bases and J by 6 bases, 5 bases remained unmatched. Per germline, CDR1 SGHNT and CDR2 YYREEE (reference sequence). The CDR3 is CASSSFTGDGYTF. The DNA of the CDR3 is TGTGCCAGCAGCTCGTTTACAGGGGATGGCTACACCTTC.

The V and J genes are TRBV7-3 and TRBJ2-3; tentatively, D is TRBD1 (6 bases). Germline V gene data show CDR1 as SGHTA and CDR2 as FQGTGA. The CDR3 totals 13 residues. V was cut by 4 bases and J by 4 bases, with 9 bases left in between. CDR3 loop: CASSSNRADTQYF. The CDR3, as DNA: TGTGCCAGCAGCTCCAACAGGGCAGATACGCAGTATTTT.

J is TRBJ1-2 and V is TRBV12-2; TRBD1 reflects the table's D call only, with no check against the DNA. TRBV12-2 corresponds to a pseudogene. This CDR3 is built from 19 residues. Here the CDR3 DNA reads TGTGCAAGTCGCTGCAAAGGGACAGTAGAACCGGGATTTAACTATGGCTACACCTTC. Protein product: CASRCKGTVEPGFNYGYTF.

This clone was counted between two and nine times. V and J are TRBV9 and TRBJ1-2; perhaps TRBD1 as D (5 bases). The length of the CDR3 is 16 residues. Trimming pared 0 bases from V and 4 bases from J, leaving 16 bases between. Per the germline V gene, CDR1 is SGDLS and CDR2 is YYNGEE. DNA for the CDR3: TGTGCCAGCAGCGTAGGGGGGACGGCGAAAGCCTATGGCTACACCTTC. Residues: CASSVGGTAKAYGYTF.

The chain employs TRBV10-3 and TRBJ1-2, with D maybe TRBD1 (5 bases). Germline V gene lookup returns CDR1 ENHRY and CDR2 SYGVKD. The V gene lost 2 bases and the J gene lost 8 bases, with 15 bases spanning the gap. CDR3 length: 14 residues. This CDR3 reads CAISEGTTTEGYTF. The CDR3 DNA follows: TGTGCCATCAGTGAGGGGACTACCACAGAAGGCTACACCTTC.

Sample share makes this clone medium-sized. The chain is built from TRBV6-5 and TRBJ2-1; 8 positions match TRBD2. The germline CDR1 and CDR2 sequences are MNHEY and SVGAGI. The CDR3 has 15 amino acids. With 4 bases clipped from V and 6 bases from J, the junction kept 8 bases outside the gene matches. CDR3 sequence: CASSLDPRGGNEQFF. CDR3 coding DNA: TGTGCCAGCAGTTTAGACCCTCGGGGGGGCAATGAGCAGTTCTTC.

This clone was counted a few times. The V call is TRBV27, the J call TRBJ2-1; possibly TRBD2 for D (6 bases). Per germline, CDR1 MNHEY and CDR2 SMNVEV (reference sequence). The CDR3 has 16 amino acids. V was shortened by 3 bases and J by 0 bases, with 12 bases between the two germline ends. CDR3 protein: CASSFSGLSSYNEQFF. Written as DNA, the CDR3 is TGTGCCAGCAGTTTTTCGGGACTGAGCTCCTACAATGAGCAGTTCTTC.

V usage is TRBV6-5 and J usage is TRBJ2-1; D is unresolved. Between the trimmed V and J ends, which lost 9 bases and 4 bases, there was a span of 7 bases. The germline gives CDR1 MNHEY, CDR2 SVGAGI. The CDR3 length is 11 residues. CDR3 sequence (DNA): TGTGCCAGTTCTATTTACAATGAGCAGTTCTTC. Its protein is CASSIYNEQFF.

The chain has TRBV5-6 and TRBJ2-2; 7 bases are a match to TRBD2. CDR3 size: 13 residues. CDR1 and CDR2 (germline): SGHDT, YYEEEE. The J segment lost 15 bases and the V segment lost 2 bases, leaving 10 bases of the junction unmatched. This CDR3 is CASSLYGPGRVFF. The CDR3 coding sequence is TGTGCCAGCAGCTTATATGGACCAGGGAGGGTGTTTTTT.

The chain joins TRBV5-6 to TRBJ2-1; maybe TRBD2 (6 bases). The CDR3 length is 15 residues. Germline-derived CDR1 and CDR2 are SGHDT and YYEEEE. Trimming left V 1 base short and J 3 bases short, with 11 bases between. This chain's CDR3 is CASSLNGGNYNEQFF. The CDR3 nucleotides read TGTGCCAGCAGCTTGAACGGGGGTAACTACAATGAGCAGTTCTTC.

V gene TRBV12-3 or TRBV12-4 combines with J gene TRBJ2-7; tentatively, D is TRBD2 (5 bases). CDR3 length: 13 amino acids. Trimming cost V 4 bases and J 2 bases, with 9 bases left between them. CDR3 nucleotides: TGTGCCAGCAGTTCACTAGAAGCCTACGAGCAGTACTTC. This gives the protein CASSSLEAYEQYF.

The chain uses TRBV4-1 and TRBJ2-2, with D perhaps TRBD2 (6 bases). CDR3 size: 14 residues. CDR1 is MGHRA, CDR2 YSYEKL, per germline. V shed 4 bases and J shed 6 bases, with 12 bases lying between them. CDR3 nucleotide sequence: TGCGCCAGCAGCCGAGGGGAGCGGGCCGGGGAGCTGTTTTTT. This sequence encodes CASSRGERAGELFF.

CDR3 amino acids: CASSLSSGGELFF. The CDR3 DNA sequence: TGTGCCAGCAGTTTAAGTTCAGGCGGGGAGCTGTTTTTT. The chain carries TRBV12-3 or TRBV12-4 and TRBJ2-2; D uncertain. Trimming took 2 bases from V and 7 from J, leaving 8 bases between them. The length of the CDR3 is 13 residues.

Only one count was recorded for this clone. The chain carries TRBV20-1 and TRBJ2-1; no definite D call. CDR3 length: 11 amino acids. V lost 0 bases and J lost 15, with 12 bases in between. CDR1 is DFQATT, CDR2 SNEGSKA, per germline (reference sequence). CDR3 sequence: CSARDSGWLFF. The DNA for the CDR3 is TGCAGTGCTAGAGATTCCGGTTGGTTGTTCTTC.

The V call is TRBV28, the J call TRBJ1-5, with D unclear. The length of the CDR3 is 17 residues. V was cut by 5 bases and J by 0 bases, with 17 bases left in between. Germline loops: CDR1 MDHEN, CDR2 SYDVKM. The CDR3 nucleotides are TGTGCCAGCAGTCCTATAGGCCAGCAGGATAGCAATCAGCCCCAGCATTTT. Protein sequence: CASSPIGQQDSNQPQHF. The whole variable domain, remainder taken from reference TRBV28 and TRBJ1-5, is DVKVTQSSRYLVKRTGEKVFLECVQDMDHENMFWYRQDPGLGLRLIYFSYDVKMKEKGDIPEGYSVSREKKERFSLILESASTNQTSMYLCASSPIGQQDSNQPQHFGDGTRLSIL.

The gene calls are TRBV6-5 and TRBJ1-2; TRBD1 is a possible D gene (6 bases). V lost 2 bases and J 2 bases, leaving 9 bases between the germline ends. CDR1 and CDR2 from the germline V gene are MNHEY and SVGAGI. CDR3 length equals 14 residues. CDR3 protein: CASSYRTGNYGYTF. CDR3 coding DNA: TGTGCCAGCAGTTACCGAACAGGGAACTATGGCTACACCTTC.